These T cell receptor beta chains were read from a single sample in a study of tumor and adjacent non-tumor tissue in lung cancer. TCRdb itself ran the multiplex PCR reads through MiXCR, one entry per CDR3 protein. Of about 66,000 distinct CDR3 sequences in the sample, 60% to 75% were seen once. Material for sequencing was lung tumor tissue. These receptors originate from a man aged 60 to 75 with non-small cell lung cancer. Each CDR3 is given with its conserved first and last residue.

>TRBV28|TRBJ1-1
CASSFPPGRTVGDEAFF
>TRBV10-2|TRBJ2-7
CASSEFGRGSYEQYF
>TRBV29-1|TRBJ2-5
CSTAREETQYF
>TRBV11-1|TRBJ2-2
CASSYTSGNRELLF
>TRBV7-6|TRBJ2-1
CASSSSGLSSSYNEQFF
>TRBV10-3|TRBJ2-3
CVISEWTRGTDTQYF
>TRBV11-1|TRBJ2-2
CAISLTSGTGELFF
>TRBV9|TRBJ2-1
CASSVGVASNEQFF
>TRBV20-1|TRBJ2-1
CSASTLAKQFF
>TRBV29-1|TRBJ2-2
CSVEGLPGGGTGELFF
>TRBV20-1|TRBJ1-4
CSVRQGAEKQFF
>TRBV12-3/TRBV12-4|TRBJ2-1
CASTSCGSGSYNEQFF
>TRBV6-5|TRBJ2-1
CVSSSGQGPDEQFF
>TRBV6-5|TRBJ1-1
CASSYSRRDWAEALF
>TRBV20-1|TRBJ2-1
CSDWAGGSEQFF
>TRBV6-6|TRBJ1-1
CVSTARIGGTEAFF
>TRBV5-6|TRBJ1-6
CANSSRQGNGSPLHF
>TRBV20-1|TRBJ2-7
CSGNPLAGGGYKQYF
>TRBV6-5|TRBJ2-7
CASSYGAVQIYEQYF
>TRBV20-1|TRBJ2-1
CSARMTSGLRNKQFF
>TRBV14|TRBJ1-6
CESRKGGYLSTKF
>TRBV20-1|TRBJ2-5
CSARDPGTSQETQYF
>TRBV28|TRBJ1-6
CASYTGPSYNSPLHF
>TRBV20-1|TRBJ2-1
CCATGTSGGRDYNEQFF
>TRBV6-6|TRBJ2-3
CASSNHLALFPDTQRF
>TRBV6-1|TRBJ1-5
CARSELTGGQPQHF
>TRBV6-5|TRBJ1-4
CARSTQGIGEKLFF
>TRBV5-1|TRBJ1-1
CASSLDSGGRTEAFF
>TRBV11-2|TRBJ2-5
CACSLGLQESQYF
>TRBV6-1|TRBJ2-7
CASTTSIEQYF
>TRBV10-2|TRBJ2-3
CASRDPRTGGTDTQYF
>TRBV20-1|TRBJ2-1
CNARGLRELSRDNEQFF
>TRBV20-1|TRBJ2-2
CSVRGDIGTGKLFF
>TRBV10-3|TRBJ1-1
CAIRTDRGVTEAFF
>TRBV11-3|TRBJ2-3
CASSSGLSDITDAQYF
>TRBV20-1|TRBJ2-1
CSAREIGVEQFF
>TRBV11-1|TRBJ2-1
CASSIGLASDNEHFF
>TRBV2|TRBJ2-3
CASSGESGADTQYF
>TRBV10-2|TRBJ2-1
CARSRSLYNEQFF
>TRBV28|TRBJ2-7
CASSSARGGRSDSYEQYF
>TRBV7-9|TRBJ2-1
CARSSGTSGRAQTTNEQFF
>TRBV20-1|TRBJ2-5
CSASMPHGRETQYF
>TRBV6-2/TRBV6-3|TRBJ1-1
CVSSQTGGNTEAFF
>TRBV20-1|TRBJ2-3
CSVPLAGGPPSIDTQFF
>TRBV29-1|TRBJ2-5
CSVDDRRSGETPYF
>TRBV19|TRBJ2-7
CASSIRSSYKQYF
>TRBV5-5|TRBJ2-3
CASSRWRERPDMQYF
>TRBV20-1|TRBJ2-7
CSATRSGDVGEQYF
>TRBV12-3/TRBV12-4|NA
CASSPDCLQPQYF
>TRBV12-3/TRBV12-4|TRBJ2-2
CASSFRQNTRELFF
>TRBV6-1|TRBJ2-2
CASRKERGVVKKGEMFF
>TRBV11-1|TRBJ1-1
CTSSLNPGARAFF
>TRBV11-1|TRBJ2-7
CVSSPGTGYDQYF
>TRBV11-3|TRBJ2-1
CASNSVTSGTYNEQFF
>TRBV20-1|TRBJ2-5
CSARSGAGHQETQYF
>TRBV5-6|TRBJ2-3
CVSSLPLASGRAGLTDTQYF
>TRBV20-1|TRBJ2-7
CSAAPGTGRDKQYF
>TRBV10-1|TRBJ2-7
CASSDRRETTHEQYF
>TRBV20-1|TRBJ2-1
CSAPGLTVLGSDEQFF